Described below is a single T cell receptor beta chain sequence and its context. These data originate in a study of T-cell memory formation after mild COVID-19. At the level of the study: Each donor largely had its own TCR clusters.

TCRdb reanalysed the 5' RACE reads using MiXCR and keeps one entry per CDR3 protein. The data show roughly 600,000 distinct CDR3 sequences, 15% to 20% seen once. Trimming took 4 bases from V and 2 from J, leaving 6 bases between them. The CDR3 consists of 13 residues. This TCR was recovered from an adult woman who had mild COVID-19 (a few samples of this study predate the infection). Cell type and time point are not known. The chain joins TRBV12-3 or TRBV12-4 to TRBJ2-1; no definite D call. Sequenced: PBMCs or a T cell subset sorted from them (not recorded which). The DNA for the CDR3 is TGTGCCAGCAGTTACAGAGCCTACAATGAGCAGTTCTTC. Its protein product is CASSYRAYNEQFF.